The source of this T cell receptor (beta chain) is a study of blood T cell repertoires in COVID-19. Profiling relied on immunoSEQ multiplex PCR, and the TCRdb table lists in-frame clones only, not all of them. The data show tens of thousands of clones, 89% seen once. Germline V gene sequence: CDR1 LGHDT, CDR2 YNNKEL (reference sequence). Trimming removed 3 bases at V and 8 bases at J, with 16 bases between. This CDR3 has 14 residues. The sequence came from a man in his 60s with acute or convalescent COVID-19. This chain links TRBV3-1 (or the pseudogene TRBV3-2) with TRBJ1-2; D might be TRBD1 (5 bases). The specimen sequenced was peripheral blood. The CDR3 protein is CASSHSGVRGGYTF. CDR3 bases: TGTGCCAGCAGCCACTCAGGAGTCCGGGGGGGCTACACCTTC.